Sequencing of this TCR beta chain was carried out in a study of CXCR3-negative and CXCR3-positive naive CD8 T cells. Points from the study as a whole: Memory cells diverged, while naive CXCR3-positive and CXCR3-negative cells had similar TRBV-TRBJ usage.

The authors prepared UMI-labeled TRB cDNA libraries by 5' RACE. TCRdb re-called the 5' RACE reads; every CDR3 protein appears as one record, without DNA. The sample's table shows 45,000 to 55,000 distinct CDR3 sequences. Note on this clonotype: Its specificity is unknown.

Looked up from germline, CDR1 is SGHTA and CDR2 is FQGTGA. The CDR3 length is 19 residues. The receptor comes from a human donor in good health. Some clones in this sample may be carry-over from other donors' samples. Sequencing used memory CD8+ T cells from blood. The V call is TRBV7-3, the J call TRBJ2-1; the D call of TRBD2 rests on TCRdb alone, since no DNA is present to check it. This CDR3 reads CASSYSGTSGRTGPDEQFF.